What follows are 4 T cell receptor beta chains derived from one specimen sequenced in a study of T-cell reconstitution after alpha-beta-depleted transplantation in children. Unique molecular identifiers were incorporated during preparation of the TCRbeta library. Each CDR3 protein is one row after TCRdb ran MiXCR on the PCR reads. Among about 440,000 distinct CDR3 sequences listed, over 40% were seen once. Material: PBMCs, obtained before TCRalphabeta/CD19-depleted stem cell transplant. Every receptor here comes from a girl aged 2-10 years with aplastic anemia, due to receive a stem cell transplant.

The chain couples TRBV10-3 to TRBJ2-4; 8 bases are shared with TRBD2. Losses at the gene ends were 0 bases for V and 0 bases for J; bases not matched to a gene: 1. The CDR3 is made up of 16 amino acids. Germline V gene lookup returns CDR1 ENHRY and CDR2 SYGVKD. CDR3 in DNA: TGTGCCATCAGTGAGTCCAGCGGGAGAGCCAAAAACATTCAGTACTTC. Translation gives CAISESSGRAKNIQYF.

The rearrangement links TRBV9 to TRBJ2-1; D is unclear. This CDR3 is 15 amino acids long. V shed 0 bases and J shed 0 bases, with 7 bases lying between them. CDR1 is SGDLS and CDR2 is YYNGEE in the germline V gene. The CDR3 loop reads CASSVGASSYNEQFF. The CDR3 DNA follows: TGTGCCAGCAGCGTAGGTGCGAGCTCCTACAATGAGCAGTTCTTC.

In its sample, this clonotype was seen a few times. This chain joins TRBV11-2 and TRBJ1-2, with a weak D call TRBD1 (6 bases). The CDR3 is made up of 14 amino acids. V dropped 5 bases and J dropped 5 bases, with 15 bases sitting between them. The germline CDR1 and CDR2 sequences are SGHAT and FQNNGV. DNA of the CDR3: TGTGCCAGCAGCCCCATCGGGGGCCGTTATGGCTACACCTTC. It translates to CASSPIGGRYGYTF. Using reference TRBV11-2 and TRBJ1-2 for the parts outside the CDR3, the full variable domain is EAGVAQSPRYKIIEKRQSVAFWCNPISGHATLYWYQQILGQGPKLLIQFQNNGVVDDSQLPKDRFSAERLKGVDSTLKIQPAKLEDSAVYLCASSPIGGRYGYTFGSGTRLTVV.

This sequence joins TRBV20-1 and TRBJ2-3; a weak D match, TRBD1 (5 bases). V lost 1 base and J 1 base, leaving 9 bases between the germline ends. CDR3 length: 14 amino acids. Germline V gene lookup returns CDR1 DFQATT and CDR2 SNEGSKA (reference sequence). In DNA, the CDR3 is TGCAGTGCTAGAGGCGACAGACGCACAGATACGCAGTATTTT. It codes for CSARGDRRTDTQYF.